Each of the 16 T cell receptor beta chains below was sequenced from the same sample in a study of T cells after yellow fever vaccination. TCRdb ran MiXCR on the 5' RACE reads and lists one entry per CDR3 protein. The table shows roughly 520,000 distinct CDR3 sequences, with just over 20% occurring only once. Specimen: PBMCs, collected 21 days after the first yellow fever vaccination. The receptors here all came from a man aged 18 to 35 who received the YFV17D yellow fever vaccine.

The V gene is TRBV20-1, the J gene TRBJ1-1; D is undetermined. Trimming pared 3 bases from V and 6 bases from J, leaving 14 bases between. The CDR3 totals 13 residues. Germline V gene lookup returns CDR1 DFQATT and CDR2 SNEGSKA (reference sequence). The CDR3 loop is CSASQWTLPEAFF. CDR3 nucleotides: TGCAGTGCTAGTCAATGGACGCTCCCTGAAGCTTTCTTT.

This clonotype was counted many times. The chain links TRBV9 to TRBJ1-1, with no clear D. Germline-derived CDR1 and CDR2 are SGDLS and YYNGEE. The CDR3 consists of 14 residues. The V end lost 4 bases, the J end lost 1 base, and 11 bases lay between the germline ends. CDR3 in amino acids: CASSKRTGNTEAFF. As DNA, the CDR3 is TGTGCCAGCAGCAAGCGGACGGGGAACACTGAAGCTTTCTTT.

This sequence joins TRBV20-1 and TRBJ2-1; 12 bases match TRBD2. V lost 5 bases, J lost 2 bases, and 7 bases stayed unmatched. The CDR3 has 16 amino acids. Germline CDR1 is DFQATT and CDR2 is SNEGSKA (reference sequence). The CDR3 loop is CSAPFTSGGTYNEQFF. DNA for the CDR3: TGCAGTGCTCCTTTCACTAGCGGGGGGACCTACAATGAGCAGTTCTTC.

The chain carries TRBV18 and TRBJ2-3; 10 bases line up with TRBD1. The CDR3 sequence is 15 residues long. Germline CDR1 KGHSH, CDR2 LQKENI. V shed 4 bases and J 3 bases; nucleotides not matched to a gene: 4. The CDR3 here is CASSLGQGETDTQYF. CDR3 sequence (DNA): TGTGCCAGCTCACTCGGACAGGGGGAAACAGATACGCAGTATTTT.

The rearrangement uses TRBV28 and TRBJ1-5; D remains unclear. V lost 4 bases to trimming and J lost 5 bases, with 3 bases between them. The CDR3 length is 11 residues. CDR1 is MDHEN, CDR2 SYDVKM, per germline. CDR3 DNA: TGTGCCAGCAGTTCCGATCAGCCCCAGCATTTT. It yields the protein CASSSDQPQHF.

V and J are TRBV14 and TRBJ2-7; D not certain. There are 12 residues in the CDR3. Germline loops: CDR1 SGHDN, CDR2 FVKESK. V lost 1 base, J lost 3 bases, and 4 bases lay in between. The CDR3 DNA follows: TGTGCCAGCAGCCAAGTGATCTACGAGCAGTACTTC. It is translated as CASSQVIYEQYF.

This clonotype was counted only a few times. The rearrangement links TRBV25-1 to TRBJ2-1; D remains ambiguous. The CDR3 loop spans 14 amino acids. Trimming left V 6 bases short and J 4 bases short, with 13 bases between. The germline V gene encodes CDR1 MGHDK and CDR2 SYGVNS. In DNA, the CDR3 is TGTGCCAGCAGCCCTCACGGATCGTACAATGAGCAGTTCTTC. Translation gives CASSPHGSYNEQFF.

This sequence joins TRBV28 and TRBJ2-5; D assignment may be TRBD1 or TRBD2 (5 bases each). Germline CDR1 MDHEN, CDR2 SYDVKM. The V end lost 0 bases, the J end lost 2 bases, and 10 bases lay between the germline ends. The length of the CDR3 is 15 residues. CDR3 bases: TGTGCCAGCAGTTTATGGGGGCGGGTACAAGAGACCCAGTACTTC. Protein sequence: CASSLWGRVQETQYF.

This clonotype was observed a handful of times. The CDR3 spells CASRGLSTGELFF. The DNA for the CDR3 is TGTGCCAGCAGAGGGTTAAGCACCGGGGAGCTGTTTTTT. This sequence joins TRBV6-5 and TRBJ2-2; no definite D call. Germline assignment: CDR1 MNHEY and CDR2 SVGAGI. Trimming stripped 6 bases from V and 4 bases from J, with 9 bases between. The CDR3 sequence is 13 residues long.

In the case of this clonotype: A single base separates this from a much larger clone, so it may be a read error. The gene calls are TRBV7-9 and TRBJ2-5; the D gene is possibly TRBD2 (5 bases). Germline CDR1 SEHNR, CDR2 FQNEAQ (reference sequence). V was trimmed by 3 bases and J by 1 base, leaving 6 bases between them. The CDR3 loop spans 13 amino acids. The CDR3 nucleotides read TGTGCCAGCAGCTTGAGGGCCCAAGAGACCCAGTACTTC. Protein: CASSLRAQETQYF.

The CDR3 nucleotides are TGTGCCAGCAGCCAGAGTACTCCGGGGCTTAACACCGGGGAGCTGTTTTTT. This sequence encodes CASSQSTPGLNTGELFF. This rearrangement joins TRBV14 to TRBJ2-2; perhaps D is TRBD1 or TRBD2 (5 bases each). Germline V gives CDR1 SGHDN, CDR2 FVKESK. This CDR3 is built from 17 residues. V shed 3 bases and J shed 2 bases, with 16 bases lying between them.

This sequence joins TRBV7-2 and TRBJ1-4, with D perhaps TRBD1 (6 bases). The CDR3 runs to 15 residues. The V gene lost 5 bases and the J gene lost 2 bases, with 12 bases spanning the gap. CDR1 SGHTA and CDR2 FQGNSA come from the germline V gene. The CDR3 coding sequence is TGTGCCAGCAGCCAGGACAGATCCACTAATGAAAAACTGTTTTTT. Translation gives CASSQDRSTNEKLFF.

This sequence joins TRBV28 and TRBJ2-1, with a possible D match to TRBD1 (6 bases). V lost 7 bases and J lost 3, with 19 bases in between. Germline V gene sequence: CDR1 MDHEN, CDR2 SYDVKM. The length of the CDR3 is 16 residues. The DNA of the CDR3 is TGTGCCAGCAAAGGACACAGGGCTCAAGACTACAATGAGCAGTTCTTC. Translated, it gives CASKGHRAQDYNEQFF. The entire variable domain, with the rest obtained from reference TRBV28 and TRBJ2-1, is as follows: DVKVTQSSRYLVKRTGEKVFLECVQDMDHENMFWYRQDPGLGLRLIYFSYDVKMKEKGDIPEGYSVSREKKERFSLILESASTNQTSMYLCASKGHRAQDYNEQFFGPGTRLTVL.

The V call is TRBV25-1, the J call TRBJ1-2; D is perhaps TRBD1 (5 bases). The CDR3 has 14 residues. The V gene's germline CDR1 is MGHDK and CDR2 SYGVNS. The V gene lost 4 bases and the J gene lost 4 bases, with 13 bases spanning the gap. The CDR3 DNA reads TGTGCCAGCAGTGGCAGGGCCGGTGCCTATGGCTACACCTTC. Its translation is CASSGRAGAYGYTF.

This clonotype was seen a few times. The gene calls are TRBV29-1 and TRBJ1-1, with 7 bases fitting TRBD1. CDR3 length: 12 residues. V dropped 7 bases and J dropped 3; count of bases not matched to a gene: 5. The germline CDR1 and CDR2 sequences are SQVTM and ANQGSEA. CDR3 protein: CSGGTADTEAFF. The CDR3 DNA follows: TGCAGCGGGGGGACAGCGGACACTGAAGCTTTCTTT.

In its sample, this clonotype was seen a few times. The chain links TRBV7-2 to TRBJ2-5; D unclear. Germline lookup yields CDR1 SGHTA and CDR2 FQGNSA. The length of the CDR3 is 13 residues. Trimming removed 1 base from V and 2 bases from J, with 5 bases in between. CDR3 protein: CASSLVLQETQYF. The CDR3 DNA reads TGTGCCAGCAGCTTAGTCCTGCAAGAGACCCAGTACTTC.